This TCR beta chain came from a study of metastatic and nonmetastatic thyroid tumors. MiXCR re-clonotyped the PCR reads for TCRdb. The profile shows around 31,000 clones, roughly 22% of them singletons. This clone was observed many times. Its antigen is undetermined. Study observations and caveats: Patients with malignant thyroid tumors reportedly had significantly higher TCR beta diversity than those with benign nodules, in blood and tumor.

Trimming took off 0 bases at V and 5 bases at J, with 6 bases between the two ends. Germline V gives CDR1 SGDLS, CDR2 YYNGEE. The length of the CDR3 is 13 residues. None of the patients had undergone any treatment ahead of thyroid surgery. The TCR was taken from a male donor with papillary thyroid cancer or a benign thyroid nodule (not recorded which). Some clones in this sample may be carry-over from other donors' samples. Source material: tumor tissue. V gene TRBV9 combines with J gene TRBJ1-5; D is unclear. The DNA for the CDR3 is TGTGCCAGCAGCGTAGATGGGGATCAGCCCCAGCATTTT. It yields the protein CASSVDGDQPQHF.